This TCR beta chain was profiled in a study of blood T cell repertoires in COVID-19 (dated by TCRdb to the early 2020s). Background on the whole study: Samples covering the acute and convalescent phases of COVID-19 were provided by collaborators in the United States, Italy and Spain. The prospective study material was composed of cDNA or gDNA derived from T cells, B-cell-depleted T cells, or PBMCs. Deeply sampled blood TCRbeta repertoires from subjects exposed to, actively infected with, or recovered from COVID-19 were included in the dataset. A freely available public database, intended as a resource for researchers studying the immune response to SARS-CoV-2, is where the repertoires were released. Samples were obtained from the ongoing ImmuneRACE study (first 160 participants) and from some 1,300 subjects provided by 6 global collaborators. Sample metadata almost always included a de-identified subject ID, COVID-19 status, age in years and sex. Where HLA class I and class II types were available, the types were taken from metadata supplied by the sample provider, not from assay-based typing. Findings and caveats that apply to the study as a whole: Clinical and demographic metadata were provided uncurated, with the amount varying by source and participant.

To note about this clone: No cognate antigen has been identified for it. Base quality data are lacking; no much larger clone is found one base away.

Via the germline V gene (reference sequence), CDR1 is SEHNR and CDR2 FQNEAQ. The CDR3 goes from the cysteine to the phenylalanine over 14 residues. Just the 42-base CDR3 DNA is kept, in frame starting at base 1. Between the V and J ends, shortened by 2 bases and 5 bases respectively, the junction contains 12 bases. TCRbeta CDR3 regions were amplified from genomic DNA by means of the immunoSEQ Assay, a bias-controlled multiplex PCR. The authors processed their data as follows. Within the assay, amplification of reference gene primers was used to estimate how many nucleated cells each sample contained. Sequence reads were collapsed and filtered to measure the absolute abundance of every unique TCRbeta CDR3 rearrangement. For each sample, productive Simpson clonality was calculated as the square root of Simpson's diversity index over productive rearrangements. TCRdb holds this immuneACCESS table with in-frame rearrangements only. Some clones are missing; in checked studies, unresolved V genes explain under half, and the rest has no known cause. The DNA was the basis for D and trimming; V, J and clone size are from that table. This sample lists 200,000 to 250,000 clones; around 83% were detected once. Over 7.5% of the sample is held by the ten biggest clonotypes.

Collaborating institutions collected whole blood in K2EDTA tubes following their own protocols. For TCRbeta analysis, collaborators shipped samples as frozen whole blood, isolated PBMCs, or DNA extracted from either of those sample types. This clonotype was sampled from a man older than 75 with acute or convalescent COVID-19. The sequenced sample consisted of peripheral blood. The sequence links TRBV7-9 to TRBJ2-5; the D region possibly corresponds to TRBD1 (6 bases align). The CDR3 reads CASSLLGGGETQYF. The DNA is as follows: TGTGCCAGCAGCTTACTTGGGGGCGGGGAGACCCAGTACTTC. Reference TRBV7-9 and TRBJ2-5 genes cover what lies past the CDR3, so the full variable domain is DTGVSQNPRHKITKRGQNVTFRCDPISEHNRLYWYRQTLGQGPEFLTYFQNEAQLEKSRLLSDRFSAERPKGSFSTLEIQRTEQGDSAMYLCASSLLGGGETQYFGPGTRLLVL.